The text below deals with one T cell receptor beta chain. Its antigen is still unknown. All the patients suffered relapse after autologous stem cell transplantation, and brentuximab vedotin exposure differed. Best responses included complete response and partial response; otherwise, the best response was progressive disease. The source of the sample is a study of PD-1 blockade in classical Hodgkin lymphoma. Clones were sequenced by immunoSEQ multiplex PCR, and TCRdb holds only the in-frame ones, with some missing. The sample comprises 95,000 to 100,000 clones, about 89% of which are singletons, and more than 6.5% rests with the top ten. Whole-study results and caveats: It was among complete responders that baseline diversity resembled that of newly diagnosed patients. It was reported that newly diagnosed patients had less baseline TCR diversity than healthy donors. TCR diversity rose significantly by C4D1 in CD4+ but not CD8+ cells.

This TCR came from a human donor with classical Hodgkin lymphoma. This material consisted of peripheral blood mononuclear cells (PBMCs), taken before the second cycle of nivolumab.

The chain's CDR3 is CASSFRLGFGTDTQYF. The CDR3 region has the DNA TGTGCCAGCAGTTTTAGGCTGGGGTTTGGCACAGATACGCAGTATTTT. The rearrangement links TRBV27 to TRBJ2-3; unclear D gene. Trimming removed 3 bases from V and 1 base from J, with 14 bases in between. CDR3 size: 16 residues. CDR1 MNHEY and CDR2 SMNVEV come from the germline V gene (reference sequence).